This TCR beta chain was documented in a study of shared clonotypes between healthy human individuals. Study-level results: Around 5.4% of naive CD4 clonotypes were common to a handful of donors. Non-shared clonotypes were found to have lower generation probabilities than the clonotypes that were shared by all four of the sorted-subset donors.

Every donor, a Caucasian adult, lived in Nashville, Tennessee. CD45RO+ cells joined CCR7-negative CD45RA+ TemRA cells to form CD8 memory. In regard to this clone: What it recognizes is unknown.

Produced via immunoSEQ multiplex PCR; TCRdb's table is partial and in-frame only. The table lists some 700,000 clones, roughly 91% of them singletons, with 34% in the top ten. The source material was memory CD8+ T cells from PBMCs. Subset reported: CD45RO+ cells pooled with CCR7-negative TemRA cells. This clonotype was obtained from a man between 18 and 35 years old in good health. Some clones in this sample may be carry-over from other donors' samples.

The CDR3 region is CASSPQPGLPAYNEQFF. The CDR3 region has the DNA TGTGCCAGCAGCCCCCAACCGGGACTACCGGCCTACAATGAGCAGTTCTTC. The V and J genes are TRBV7-3 and TRBJ2-1; 7 positions agree with TRBD2. This CDR3 contains 17 residues. CDR1 SGHTA and CDR2 FQGTGA come from the germline V gene. With V trimmed by 5 bases and J by 2 bases, 12 bases remained unmatched.